This T cell receptor beta chain was profiled in a study of cytomegalovirus exposure and HLA in healthy donors. Study summary: Across a few hundred genotyped donors, just over 80% landed in the Caucasian-associated ancestry cluster. Overall study findings and caveats: High sensitivity and specificity were reportedly achieved when the classifier diagnosed cytomegalovirus status. Common viral pathogens seemed, in a later analysis, to connect with several of the most significant clusters.

Primers: 60 Vbeta forward and 13 Jbeta reverse. As originally analysed: Later analysis identified tens of millions of unique TCR beta chains, roughly 11 million shared. The data were produced by immunoSEQ multiplex PCR, yet TCRdb's version contains in-frame clones alone and is incomplete. The DNA was the basis for D and trimming; V, J and clone size are from that table. The sample lists around 170,000 clones, around 83% occurring once. With respect to this clone: Its cognate antigen is unknown.

CDR3 length: 13 amino acids. CDR1 and CDR2 from the germline V gene are SQVTM and ANQGSEA. V gave up 7 bases and J gave up 5 bases, with 18 bases separating them. The rearrangement links TRBV29-1 to TRBJ2-7, with D perhaps matching TRBD1 (5 bases). The source of this sequence is a woman between 18 and 30 years old in good health and CMV-seronegative. What was sequenced was PBMCs. CDR3 coding DNA: TGCAGCGCGGCCGGACAACCCTGGGACGAGCAGTACTTC. Residues: CSAAGQPWDEQYF.